The present T cell receptor (beta chain) was sequenced within a study of blood T cell repertoires in COVID-19. Study-wide background: Italy, Spain and the United States were the sources of the convalescent and acute COVID-19 samples. The analysed material was cDNA or gDNA that came from T cells, B-cell-depleted T cells, or PBMCs.

Germline V gene sequence: CDR1 MNHNS, CDR2 SASEGT. The CDR3 totals 16 residues. The germline V and J ends were trimmed by 0 bases and 1 base, with 7 bases remaining between them. Original analysis: Amplification with reference gene primers provided the estimates of nucleated cell counts. This table comes from immunoSEQ multiplex PCR, and its TCRdb copy is limited to in-frame clones, with some not included. V, J and clone size are taken as reported in that table, and D and trimming were inferred from the DNA itself. The repertoire has about 270,000 clones, approximately 81% of them found once; the top ten carry approximately 3.1%.

Sequencing was performed on peripheral blood. This clonotype was obtained from a woman younger than 30 with acute or convalescent COVID-19. The rearrangement uses TRBV6-1 and TRBJ2-6, with a weak D call TRBD1 (5 bases). The CDR3 spells CASSEAAGSGANVLTF. The CDR3 nucleotides read TGTGCCAGCAGTGAAGCCGCAGGGTCTGGGGCCAACGTCCTGACTTTC.